This T cell receptor beta chain appears in the sequencing data of a study of T-cell memory formation after mild COVID-19. Regarding the study as a whole: There was a balanced CD4/CD8 profile in clones contracting day 15 to 85, and later expanders leaned CD4+.

The authors produced TCR alpha and TCR beta cDNA libraries with sample barcodes and UMIs by 5'RACE using constant-segment primers. TCRdb reprocessed the 5' RACE reads via MiXCR and lists one record per CDR3 protein. The sample consists of around 130,000 distinct CDR3 sequences, 11% to 15% of them appearing once. As concerns this clonotype: The antigen remains unidentified.

Germline lookup yields CDR1 SGHDT and CDR2 YYEEEE. CDR3 length equals 16 residues. The V gene end was trimmed by 3 bases and the J gene end by 7 bases; junction bases not matched to a gene: 12. Sequencing input: PBMCs or a T cell subset sorted from them (not recorded which). This receptor was obtained from an adult woman who had mild COVID-19 (a few samples of this study predate the infection). Cell type and time point are not known. The V gene is TRBV5-6, the J gene TRBJ2-1, with 8 bases matching TRBD2. The CDR3 is CASSSLAGFSQNEQFF. In nucleotides, the CDR3 is TGTGCCAGCAGCTCCTTAGCGGGGTTCAGTCAGAATGAGCAGTTCTTC.